Shown below are 12 T cell receptor beta chains from a single sample sequenced in a study of T cells in Graves' hyperthyroidism and ophthalmopathy. It was RNA transcripts that yielded the amplified TCR beta CDR3 regions. Researchers ran a first-round RT-PCR on the TCR CDR3 using the HTBI primer set. MiXCR, applied by TCRdb to the multiplex PCR reads, yields one record per CDR3 protein. In the table there are roughly 700,000 distinct CDR3 sequences, approximately 15% of which are singletons. Sequencing used blood. The receptors come from a man aged 50 or older with Graves' hyperthyroidism.

This clonotype was counted ten times or more. The CDR3 loop reads CASDKGQGVRQPQHF. DNA for the CDR3: TGTGCCAGCGATAAAGGACAGGGGGTACGGCAGCCCCAGCATTTT. The chain links TRBV19 to TRBJ1-5; 10 positions match TRBD1. Germline CDR1 reads LNHDA; CDR2 reads SQIVND (reference sequence). Trimming took 9 bases from V and 7 from J; bases not matched to a gene: 12. The CDR3 sequence is 15 residues long.

The chain joins TRBV7-2 to TRBJ2-2, with no clear D. This CDR3 has 12 residues. CDR1 and CDR2 (germline): SGHTA, FQGNSA. V shed 5 bases and J shed 8 bases, with 9 bases lying between them. The CDR3 DNA reads as TGTGCCAGCAGCGATTTCAATGGGGAGCTGTTTTTT. This sequence encodes CASSDFNGELFF.

This clonotype was counted between two and nine times. The chain has TRBV7-9 and TRBJ2-7; D assignment may be TRBD1 or TRBD2 (5 bases each). The length of the CDR3 is 15 residues. CDR1 is SEHNR, CDR2 FQNEAQ, per germline (reference sequence). Deletions cut 4 bases from V and 2 bases from J, with 15 bases between. Here the CDR3 DNA reads TGTGCCAGCAGCTCCCGTCCCGGGACCCCCTACGAGCAGTACTTC. Protein: CASSSRPGTPYEQYF. Together with reference TRBV7-9 and TRBJ2-7, the CDR3 gives the full variable domain: DTGVSQNPRHKITKRGQNVTFRCDPISEHNRLYWYRQTLGQGPEFLTYFQNEAQLEKSRLLSDRFSAERPKGSFSTLEIQRTEQGDSAMYLCASSSRPGTPYEQYFGPGTRLTVT.

This sequence joins TRBV29-1 and TRBJ2-5; D is uncertain. V was clipped by 4 bases and J by 2 bases, with 14 bases between them. CDR1 SQVTM and CDR2 ANQGSEA come from the germline V gene. The length of the CDR3 is 14 residues. DNA of the CDR3: TGCAGCGTTGTATCAGGTTTGCAACAAGAGACCCAGTACTTC. It specifies CSVVSGLQQETQYF.

This clonotype turned up a few times. The chain employs TRBV29-1 and TRBJ1-2; the D is unclear. Per the germline V gene, CDR1 is SQVTM and CDR2 is ANQGSEA. The CDR3 sequence is 13 residues long. Trimming pared 3 bases from V and 3 bases from J, leaving 11 bases between. Written as DNA, the CDR3 is TGCAGCGTTGACGATTCCAACCACTATGGCTACACCTTC. It yields the protein CSVDDSNHYGYTF.

The genes are TRBV6-1 and TRBJ1-1; no clear D. The CDR3 contains 14 residues. Germline CDR1 MNHNS, CDR2 SASEGT. The germline V and J ends were trimmed by 1 base and 2 bases, with 8 bases remaining between them. This CDR3 is CASSEVFRNTEAFF. The CDR3 coding sequence is TGTGCCAGCAGTGAAGTTTTCCGAAACACTGAAGCTTTCTTT.

Many counts were recorded for this clonotype. The V gene is TRBV30, the J gene TRBJ2-1; D is perhaps TRBD1 (5 bases). The CDR3 is 11 amino acids. Germline CDR1 GTSNPN, CDR2 SVGIG (reference sequence). Trimming pared 5 bases from V and 6 bases from J, leaving 8 bases between. DNA of the CDR3: TGTGCCTGGGGCAGGGTCAATGAGCAGTTCTTC. This translates into CAWGRVNEQFF. Supplemented by reference TRBV30 and TRBJ2-1, the full variable domain reads SQTIHQWPATLVQPVGSPLSLECTVEGTSNPNLYWYRQAAGRGLQLLFYSVGIGQISSEVPQNLSASRPQDRQFILSSKKLLLSDSGFYLCAWGRVNEQFFGPGTRLTVL.

This clonotype has a count of ten or more. The V gene is TRBV18, the J gene TRBJ2-2, with no clear D. Germline V gene data show CDR1 as KGHSH and CDR2 as LQKENI. The ends were cut back, 1 base at V and 7 bases at J, with 10 bases in the middle. The CDR3 is 14 amino acids. CDR3 protein: CASSPQQISGELFF. The CDR3 DNA is TGTGCCAGCTCACCACAACAGATAAGCGGGGAGCTGTTTTTT.

This clonotype came up many times. The rearrangement links TRBV27 to TRBJ2-5, with TRBD1 identical over 11 bases. Germline-derived CDR1 and CDR2 are MNHEY and SMNVEV (reference sequence). The CDR3 is made up of 18 amino acids. With 5 bases clipped from V and 5 bases from J, the junction kept 16 bases outside the gene matches. CDR3 in DNA: TGTGCCAGCAGTCCTGTCCTCGCCGGGACAGGGGGGTGGGAGACCCAGTACTTC. This encodes CASSPVLAGTGGWETQYF.

This sequence joins TRBV20-1 and TRBJ2-7, with 9 nucleotides matching TRBD2. The junction had 21 bases not matched to a gene; V was cut back by 6 bases and J by 0 bases. The length of the CDR3 is 19 residues. The germline V gene has CDR1 DFQATT and CDR2 SNEGSKA (reference sequence). CDR3 in DNA: TGCAGTGCAAAGCCGGGACTAGCCGTACAAAGCAGGAGCTCCTACGAGCAGTACTTC. It encodes CSAKPGLAVQSRSSYEQYF.

This clonotype was detected many times. This sequence joins TRBV9 and TRBJ2-7, with D perhaps matching TRBD1 or TRBD2 (5 bases each). V gave up 1 base and J gave up 5 bases, with 16 bases separating them. CDR1 and CDR2 from the germline V gene are SGDLS and YYNGEE. The length of the CDR3 is 15 residues. The CDR3 nucleotides read TGTGCCAGCAGCGTACGAGAGGGGCTTAAAGACGAGCAGTACTTC. Its translation is CASSVREGLKDEQYF.

The chain combines TRBV28 with TRBJ1-1; possible D gene TRBD1, 5 bases. V was trimmed by 7 bases and J by 4 bases, leaving 16 bases between them. This CDR3 has 14 amino acids. Germline V gene data show CDR1 as MDHEN and CDR2 as SYDVKM. The CDR3, as DNA: TGTGCCAGCACCACCCGATCGACAGCCACTGAAGCTTTCTTT. Translation: CASTTRSTATEAFF.